A selection of T cell receptor beta chains follows, all from one sample in a study of neurological immune-mediated disorders. TCRdb passed the 5' RACE reads through MiXCR, listing each CDR3 protein once. Of more than 30,000 distinct CDR3 sequences listed, roughly 14% are singletons. Source material: CD4+ T cells from blood. Source of these receptors: a female donor with HTLV-1-associated myelopathy (HAM/TSP). Each CDR3 is given with its conserved first and last residue. A D gene is named only where the DNA matches it firmly. Where a row states a size, it is once, few, many or the class of an expanded clone; other rows omit it.

v_gene: TRBV6-2/TRBV6-3; abundance: NA; d_gene: TRBD1; j_gene: TRBJ1-1; CDR3nt: TGTGCCAGCAACGAACGGACAGGGGTGAACACTGAAGCTTTCTTT; CDR3aa: CASNERTGVNTEAFF
v_gene: TRBV29-1; abundance: many; d_gene: NA; j_gene: TRBJ1-2; CDR3nt: TGCAGCGTTGAGGAAAGGAACTATGGCTACACCTTC; CDR3aa: CSVEERNYGYTF
v_gene: TRBV29-1; abundance: many; d_gene: TRBD2; j_gene: TRBJ2-7; CDR3nt: TGCAGCACTCTAGCGGAAAGCTCCTACGAGCAGTACTTC; CDR3aa: CSTLAESSYEQYF
v_gene: TRBV9; abundance: many; d_gene: NA; j_gene: TRBJ2-1; CDR3nt: TGTGCCAGCAGCGTAGACCTTACGGGAGCCTACAATGAGCAGTTCTTC; CDR3aa: CASSVDLTGAYNEQFF
v_gene: TRBV4-1; abundance: many; d_gene: TRBD1; j_gene: TRBJ1-2; CDR3nt: TGCGCCAGCAGCCAAGATCAGGGGGGAGGAGGCTACACCTTC; CDR3aa: CASSQDQGGGGYTF
v_gene: TRBV6-5; abundance: many; d_gene: TRBD1; j_gene: TRBJ1-3; CDR3nt: TGTGCCAGCAGTACCACAGGGGGCGGGAACACCATATATTTT; CDR3aa: CASSTTGGGNTIYF
v_gene: TRBV7-2; abundance: many; d_gene: NA; j_gene: TRBJ2-2; CDR3nt: TGTGCCAGCAGCTTAGTCGTGAACACCGGGGAGCTGTTTTTT; CDR3aa: CASSLVVNTGELFF
v_gene: TRBV27; abundance: many; d_gene: NA; j_gene: TRBJ1-2; CDR3nt: TGTGCCAGCAGTTTAACGAGGGACTCGTATGGCTACACCTTC; CDR3aa: CASSLTRDSYGYTF
v_gene: TRBV20-1; abundance: many; d_gene: TRBD1; j_gene: TRBJ2-5; CDR3nt: TGCAGTGCCCCCTCGGACAGGGAAGAGACCCAGTACTTC; CDR3aa: CSAPSDREETQYF
v_gene: TRBV4-3; abundance: many; d_gene: NA; j_gene: TRBJ2-1; CDR3nt: TGCGCCAGCAGCCTATCGACTAGCTCCTACAATGAGCAGTTCTTC; CDR3aa: CASSLSTSSYNEQFF
v_gene: TRBV27; abundance: many; d_gene: NA; j_gene: TRBJ1-1; CDR3nt: TGTGCCAGCAAGCAGTGGGTGAACACTGAAGCTTTCTTT; CDR3aa: CASKQWVNTEAFF
v_gene: TRBV20-1; abundance: many; d_gene: TRBD2; j_gene: TRBJ2-7; CDR3nt: TGCAGTGCCGGGACTAGCTCCTACGAGCAGTACTTC; CDR3aa: CSAGTSSYEQYF
v_gene: TRBV10-3; abundance: many; d_gene: NA; j_gene: TRBJ2-6; CDR3nt: TGTGCCATCAGTGAGCGGAGAGGGGTTCTCTCTGGGGCCAACGTCCTGACTTTC; CDR3aa: CAISERRGVLSGANVLTF
v_gene: TRBV5-1; abundance: medium-sized; d_gene: NA; j_gene: TRBJ2-1; CDR3nt: TGCGCCAGCAGCCCCCAGGGGCTCGACAATGAGCAGTTCTTC; CDR3aa: CASSPQGLDNEQFF
v_gene: TRBV5-1; abundance: many; d_gene: TRBD1; j_gene: TRBJ1-1; CDR3nt: TGCGCCAGCAGCTTCCTGGGACAGGGGGGGACTGAAGCTTTCTTT; CDR3aa: CASSFLGQGGTEAFF
v_gene: TRBV24-1; abundance: many; d_gene: TRBD2; j_gene: TRBJ2-1; CDR3nt: TGTGCCAGTGAGGGCGGGAGTGAGCAGTTCTTC; CDR3aa: CASEGGSEQFF
v_gene: TRBV19; abundance: many; d_gene: TRBD1; j_gene: TRBJ2-7; CDR3nt: TGTGCCAGTAGAACCCAGGGACAGTTGAAATACGAGCAGTACTTC; CDR3aa: CASRTQGQLKYEQYF
v_gene: TRBV5-1; abundance: many; d_gene: TRBD1; j_gene: TRBJ2-1; CDR3nt: TGCGCCAGCAGCATAGAACAGGGGGCCGTGAATGAGCAGTTCTTC; CDR3aa: CASSIEQGAVNEQFF
v_gene: TRBV20-1; abundance: many; d_gene: TRBD2; j_gene: TRBJ2-7; CDR3nt: TGCAGTGCTAGCCCGACTAGCGGGAGGGGGTACGAGCAGTACTTC; CDR3aa: CSASPTSGRGYEQYF
v_gene: TRBV7-2; abundance: medium-sized; d_gene: NA; j_gene: TRBJ1-1; CDR3nt: TGTGCCAGCAGCTTAAAGGGGAAACTAGGGAACACTGAAGCTTTCTTT; CDR3aa: CASSLKGKLGNTEAFF
v_gene: TRBV6-5; abundance: many; d_gene: TRBD1; j_gene: TRBJ2-5; CDR3nt: TGTGCCAGCCTGACCCTCCAGGGGGCGCTGTACTTC; CDR3aa: CASLTLQGALYF
v_gene: TRBV7-2; abundance: many; d_gene: NA; j_gene: TRBJ2-2; CDR3nt: TGTGCCAGCAGCTTACTTCCCACTCCAGATCAGCGGTCCGGGGAGCTGTTTTTT; CDR3aa: CASSLLPTPDQRSGELFF
v_gene: TRBV11-2; abundance: NA; d_gene: TRBD2; j_gene: TRBJ2-2; CDR3nt: TGTGCCAGCAGCCGCGGGAGGTCGAACACCGGGGAGCTGTTTTTT; CDR3aa: CASSRGRSNTGELFF
v_gene: TRBV20-1; abundance: many; d_gene: NA; j_gene: TRBJ1-5; CDR3nt: TGCAGTGCTACTTGGTCTGATCAGCCCCAGCATTTT; CDR3aa: CSATWSDQPQHF
v_gene: TRBV24-1; abundance: many; d_gene: NA; j_gene: TRBJ2-3; CDR3nt: TGTGCCACCAGAGACAAAGGGGATACGCAGTATTTT; CDR3aa: CATRDKGDTQYF
v_gene: TRBV20-1; abundance: many; d_gene: NA; j_gene: TRBJ2-1; CDR3nt: TGCAGTGCTTCTTCCGGGACTCCTCCGAACAATGAGCAGTTCTTC; CDR3aa: CSASSGTPPNNEQFF
v_gene: TRBV20-1; abundance: NA; d_gene: TRBD2; j_gene: TRBJ2-1; CDR3nt: TGCAGTACCCTAGGGGGGACTAGTGGGAATAATGAGCAGTTCTTC; CDR3aa: CSTLGGTSGNNEQFF
v_gene: TRBV5-1; abundance: many; d_gene: NA; j_gene: TRBJ1-1; CDR3nt: TGCGCCAGCAGCTTGGGCCCCTACATGGACACTGAAGCTTTCTTT; CDR3aa: CASSLGPYMDTEAFF
v_gene: TRBV14; abundance: many; d_gene: NA; j_gene: TRBJ1-2; CDR3nt: TGTGCCAGCAGCCCAGTTGGGACGTCTTCTGGCTACACCTTC; CDR3aa: CASSPVGTSSGYTF
v_gene: TRBV18; abundance: NA; d_gene: NA; j_gene: TRBJ1-4; CDR3nt: TGTGCCAGCTCACCACCGGGGACACATATGAGGCAAGCAACTAATGAAAAACTGTTTTTT; CDR3aa: CASSPPGTHMRQATNEKLFF
v_gene: TRBV12-3/TRBV12-4; abundance: many; d_gene: NA; j_gene: TRBJ2-3; CDR3nt: TGTGCCAGCAGACCGGGACTCAGCACAGATACGCAGTATTTT; CDR3aa: CASRPGLSTDTQYF
v_gene: TRBV6-2/TRBV6-3; abundance: many; d_gene: TRBD2; j_gene: TRBJ2-5; CDR3nt: TGTGCCAGCAGTCAACCGACCGGGACTAGCGTAGAGACCCAGTACTTC; CDR3aa: CASSQPTGTSVETQYF
v_gene: TRBV5-1; abundance: NA; d_gene: NA; j_gene: TRBJ2-1; CDR3nt: TGCGCCAGCAGCTTAGGAGGAGGGATGAGCACAGATACGCAGTTCTTC; CDR3aa: CASSLGGGMSTDTQFF
v_gene: TRBV20-1; abundance: many; d_gene: TRBD2; j_gene: TRBJ2-3; CDR3nt: TGCAGTGCCTCAAGGACTAGAAGCACAGATACGCAGTATTTT; CDR3aa: CSASRTRSTDTQYF
v_gene: TRBV28; abundance: many; d_gene: NA; j_gene: TRBJ2-5; CDR3nt: TGTGCCAGCAGTTTTCGCGACGAGACCCAGTACTTC; CDR3aa: CASSFRDETQYF